What follows are 27 T cell receptor beta chains derived from one specimen sequenced in a study of T cell changes during pregnancy in multiple sclerosis. Clones were sequenced by immunoSEQ multiplex PCR, and TCRdb holds only the in-frame ones, with some missing. This table has tens of thousands of clones, about nine tenths appearing once. Sample: peripheral blood, taken in the second trimester of pregnancy. The receptors were gathered from a female donor with multiple sclerosis, enrolled in a pregnancy study.

The gene calls are TRBV5-1 and TRBJ2-2, with TRBD2 matching 7 bases. V gave up 4 bases and J gave up 6 bases; unmatched junction bases: 12. Germline CDR1 SGHRS, CDR2 YFSETQ. The CDR3 loop spans 16 amino acids. The CDR3 sequence is CASSPQPGGSAGELFF. The CDR3 DNA is TGCGCCAGCAGCCCCCAGCCGGGGGGTAGCGCCGGGGAGCTGTTTTTT.

The chain has TRBV6-1 and TRBJ2-1; D perhaps matches TRBD1 (6 bases). Germline V CDR1 and CDR2: MNHNS, SASEGT. This CDR3 has 17 amino acids. V shed 0 bases and J shed 5 bases, with 17 bases lying between them. The chain's CDR3 is CASSEAQDSQTNNEQFF. The CDR3 coding sequence is TGTGCCAGCAGTGAAGCGCAGGACAGCCAAACTAACAATGAGCAGTTCTTC.

This clone came up once. The chain recombines TRBV5-4 with TRBJ2-3, with D tentatively TRBD1 (7 bases). Germline V gene data show CDR1 as SGHNT and CDR2 as YYREEE (reference sequence). Deletions cut 4 bases from V and 5 bases from J, with 26 bases between. CDR3 length: 18 residues. The CDR3 sequence is CASSQKLTSRGTEDTQYF. DNA of the CDR3: TGTGCCAGCAGCCAAAAGTTAACTAGCAGGGGGACCGAAGATACGCAGTATTTT.

The chain links TRBV15 to TRBJ2-5, with 9 nucleotides matching TRBD1. The germline CDR1 and CDR2 sequences are LNHNV and YYDKDF (reference sequence). The J segment lost 5 bases and the V segment lost 3 bases, leaving 4 bases of the junction unmatched. This CDR3 has 14 residues. CDR3 region: CATSSGTGPETQYF. The CDR3 DNA reads TGTGCCACCAGCAGCGGGACAGGGCCGGAGACCCAGTACTTC. Supplemented by reference TRBV15 and TRBJ2-5, the full variable domain reads DAMVIQNPRYQVTQFGKPVTLSCSQTLNHNVMYWYQQKSSQAPKLLFHYYDKDFNNEADTPDNFQSRRPNTSFCFLDIRSPGLGDTAMYLCATSSGTGPETQYFGPGTRLLVL.

As regards this clone: Mismatch with germline at one junction end may stem from a read error. The rearrangement links TRBV7-9 to TRBJ2-2, with a possible D match to TRBD2 (6 bases). This CDR3 is 16 amino acids long. Germline V gives CDR1 SEHNR, CDR2 FQNEAQ (reference sequence). CDR3 residues: CASSLALRGNPGELFF. In nucleotides, the CDR3 is TGTGCCAGCAGCTTAGCGCTTCGCGGGAACCCCGGGGAGCTGTTTTTT. Full variable domain (outside the CDR3, taken from reference TRBV7-9 and TRBJ2-2): DTGVSQNPRHKITKRGQNVTFRCDPISEHNRLYWYRQTLGQGPEFLTYFQNEAQLEKSRLLSDRFSAERPKGSFSTLEIQRTEQGDSAMYLCASSLALRGNPGELFFGEGSRLTVL.

The chain employs TRBV10-1 and TRBJ2-3; TRBD2 matches 10 bases. There are 15 residues in the CDR3. The germline gives CDR1 WNHNN, CDR2 SYGVQD (reference sequence). Losses at the gene ends were 3 bases for V and 4 bases for J; bases not matched to a gene: 4. The CDR3 bases are TGCGCCAGCAGTGACTCTAGCGGGAGCGCAGATACGCAGTATTTT. Protein sequence: CASSDSSGSADTQYF.

V usage is TRBV25-1 and J usage is TRBJ2-7; TRBD1 matches at 7 bases. Germline V lookup: CDR1 MGHDK, CDR2 SYGVNS. Trimming at V came to 5 bases and at J to 6 bases, leaving 7 bases not matched to a gene. This CDR3 spans 13 amino acids. The CDR3 loop reads CASSLAAGGEQYF. The DNA for the CDR3 is TGTGCCAGCAGTCTGGCGGCAGGGGGCGAGCAGTACTTC.

The gene calls are TRBV2 and TRBJ1-2, with 8 bases lining up with TRBD1. The CDR3 is 13 amino acids. Unmatched junction bases numbered 6, after V lost 2 bases and J lost 10 bases. Germline-derived CDR1 and CDR2 are SNHLY and FYNNEI. The CDR3 protein is CASSENGQGYYTF. The CDR3 DNA reads as TGTGCCAGCAGTGAAAATGGACAGGGATACTACACCTTC.

CDR3 coding DNA: TGTGCCAGCAGCCTCGTCCCGGGACATGGGGGTGAAGCTTTCTTT. Translated: CASSLVPGHGGEAFF. The V call is TRBV28, the J call TRBJ1-1, with TRBD1 as a possible D gene (6 bases). Germline V lookup: CDR1 MDHEN, CDR2 SYDVKM. This CDR3 has 15 amino acids. The V gene lost 6 bases and the J gene lost 7 bases, with 21 bases spanning the gap.

This chain uses TRBV6-1 with TRBJ1-4, with D possibly being TRBD1 (5 bases). Trimming took off 1 base at V and 4 bases at J, with 7 bases between the two ends. Germline V gene data show CDR1 as MNHNS and CDR2 as SASEGT. The CDR3 sequence is 14 residues long. CDR3 coding DNA: TGTGCCAGCAGTGAAGACAGGCTTAATGAAAAACTGTTTTTT. The encoded protein is CASSEDRLNEKLFF.

This clone was found a few times. The chain is built from TRBV7-2 and TRBJ2-5; TRBD1 matches at 10 bases. The ends lost 5 bases at V and 9 bases at J; junction bases unmatched: 6. The CDR3 has 13 residues. Germline V gene data show CDR1 as SGHTA and CDR2 as FQGNSA. The DNA for the CDR3 is TGTGCCAGCAGCCCCGGACAGGGGGTGGCCCAGTACTTC. It codes for CASSPGQGVAQYF.

This clone turned up a few times. The rearrangement links TRBV14 to TRBJ2-1; D is possibly TRBD2 (6 bases). Germline V lookup: CDR1 SGHDN, CDR2 FVKESK. V was trimmed by 1 base and J by 9 bases, leaving 16 bases between them. The CDR3 runs to 15 residues. The CDR3 region is CASSQVPLAGGEQFF. The CDR3 DNA reads TGTGCCAGCAGCCAAGTTCCACTAGCTGGTGGTGAGCAGTTCTTC.

This chain joins TRBV28 and TRBJ2-7; tentatively, D is TRBD1 (5 bases). The V gene lost 5 bases and the J gene lost 6 bases, with 14 bases spanning the gap. CDR3 length: 13 amino acids. CDR1 and CDR2 (germline): MDHEN, SYDVKM. The DNA of the CDR3 is TGTGCCAGCAGTCAACCACAGGTCCCCGAGCAGTACTTC. Its translation: CASSQPQVPEQYF. Using reference TRBV28 and TRBJ2-7 for the parts outside the CDR3, the full variable domain is DVKVTQSSRYLVKRTGEKVFLECVQDMDHENMFWYRQDPGLGLRLIYFSYDVKMKEKGDIPEGYSVSREKKERFSLILESASTNQTSMYLCASSQPQVPEQYFGPGTRLTVT.

In its sample, this clone was seen once. The V call is TRBV6-5, the J call TRBJ2-7, with D possibly matching TRBD1 (6 bases). The length of the CDR3 is 13 residues. Trimming pared 6 bases from V and 5 bases from J, leaving 14 bases between. Germline lookup yields CDR1 MNHEY and CDR2 SVGAGI. CDR3 sequence reads: CASRQQGVHEQYF. CDR3 DNA sequence: TGTGCCAGCAGACAACAGGGTGTCCACGAGCAGTACTTC.

The rearrangement links TRBV19 to TRBJ2-1; TRBD2 matches at 8 bases. The CDR3 is 14 amino acids. V lost 2 bases, J lost 10 bases, and 7 bases stayed unmatched. The germline CDR1 and CDR2 sequences are LNHDA and SQIVND (reference sequence). The CDR3 spells CASSITSGGREQFF. CDR3 bases: TGTGCCAGTAGTATAACGAGCGGCGGGAGGGAGCAGTTCTTC. Full variable domain (outside the CDR3, taken from reference TRBV19 and TRBJ2-1): DGGITQSPKYLFRKEGQNVTLSCEQNLNHDAMYWYRQDPGQGLRLIYYSQIVNDFQKGDIAEGYSVSREKKESFPLTVTSAQKNPTAFYLCASSITSGGREQFFGPGTRLTVL.

The CDR3 reads CASSLDGIGFGLGQPQHF. As DNA, the CDR3 is TGTGCCAGCAGCCTCGACGGGATTGGCTTTGGGTTAGGTCAGCCCCAGCATTTT. This chain joins TRBV5-5 and TRBJ1-5, with no clear D. V lost 4 bases to trimming and J lost 6 bases, with 26 bases between them. The CDR3 has 18 amino acids. CDR1 and CDR2 from the germline V gene are SGHKS and YYEKEE (reference sequence).

The J gene is TRBJ2-7, the V gene TRBV7-2; TRBD2 agrees at 8 bases. Unmatched junction bases numbered 8, after V lost 4 bases and J lost 0 bases. This CDR3 contains 16 residues. Germline V CDR1 and CDR2: SGHTA, FQGNSA. CDR3 sequence (DNA): TGTGCCAGCAGCTCCACGACTAGCGTTTCCTCCTACGAGCAGTACTTC. Its protein product is CASSSTTSVSSYEQYF.

The J gene is TRBJ2-3, the V gene TRBV11-2; no definite D call. Germline V gene data show CDR1 as SGHAT and CDR2 as FQNNGV. This CDR3 has 17 residues. V was pared by 1 base and J by 4 bases, with 18 bases between. The CDR3 sequence is CASSLAGSPVLADTQYF. The CDR3 nucleotides read TGTGCCAGCAGCTTAGCGGGTTCCCCTGTCTTAGCAGATACGCAGTATTTT.

The V and J genes are TRBV9 and TRBJ2-3; D is possibly TRBD1 (7 bases). Between the trimmed V and J ends, which lost 0 bases and 2 bases, there was a span of 13 bases. This CDR3 comprises 16 residues. CDR1 is SGDLS, CDR2 YYNGEE, per germline. CDR3 nucleotide sequence: TGTGCCAGCAGCGTAGGGAGGGGGCAAAACACAGATACGCAGTATTTT. This encodes CASSVGRGQNTDTQYF.

The V gene is TRBV27, the J gene TRBJ2-7; 7 nucleotides line up with TRBD1. V lost 6 bases, J lost 0 bases, and 8 bases stayed unmatched. This CDR3 is 15 amino acids long. From germline, CDR1 is MNHEY and CDR2 SMNVEV (reference sequence). CDR3 loop: CASSLRDSLSYEQYF. The CDR3 DNA is TGTGCCAGCAGCCTCCGGGACAGCCTCTCCTACGAGCAGTACTTC.

The chain joins TRBV7-3 to TRBJ2-1; TRBD1 matches 10 bases. The germline V gene has CDR1 SGHTA and CDR2 FQGTGA. The J segment lost 4 bases and the V segment lost 5 bases, leaving 5 bases of the junction unmatched. The CDR3 is made up of 15 amino acids. In DNA, the CDR3 is TGTGCCAGCAGCCCGGGACAGGGGTATTACAATGAGCAGTTCTTC. It yields the protein CASSPGQGYYNEQFF.

The V gene is TRBV29-1, the J gene TRBJ1-1; D unclear. V dropped 6 bases and J dropped 0 bases, with 8 bases sitting between them. Germline CDR1 reads SQVTM; CDR2 reads ANQGSEA. The length of the CDR3 is 12 residues. The CDR3 is CSVLTMNTEAFF. CDR3 nucleotides: TGCAGCGTCCTAACCATGAACACTGAAGCTTTCTTT.

The V and J genes are TRBV5-4 and TRBJ2-2; maybe TRBD2 (5 bases). In germline, CDR1 is SGHNT, CDR2 YYREEE (reference sequence). There are 15 residues in the CDR3. The germline V and J ends were trimmed by 0 bases and 6 bases, with 12 bases remaining between them. The CDR3 is CASSLAGTRSGELFF. The CDR3 region has the DNA TGTGCCAGCAGCTTGGCCGGTACTAGATCCGGGGAGCTGTTTTTT.

The chain couples TRBV4-2 to TRBJ2-1, with D perhaps matching TRBD1 (6 bases). This CDR3 has 14 amino acids. Deletions cut 0 bases from V and 10 bases from J, with 13 bases between. Germline V gene data show CDR1 as LGHNA and CDR2 as YNFKEQ. CDR3 DNA: TGTGCCAGCAGCCAAGATTTAGAGGGACACGAGCAGTTCTTC. Protein sequence: CASSQDLEGHEQFF.

The CDR3 region is CASSLMASGNYEQYF. CDR3 in DNA: TGTGCCAGCAGCTTGATGGCTAGCGGAAACTACGAGCAGTACTTC. The V call is TRBV5-4, the J call TRBJ2-7; 7 bases map to TRBD2. Looked up from germline, CDR1 is SGHNT and CDR2 is YYREEE (reference sequence). The CDR3 runs to 15 residues. With V trimmed by 1 base and J by 3 bases, 7 bases remained unmatched. Full variable domain (outside the CDR3, taken from reference TRBV5-4 and TRBJ2-7): ETGVTQSPTHLIKTRGQQVTLRCSSQSGHNTVSWYQQALGQGPQFIFQYYREEENGRGNFPPRFSGLQFPNYSSELNVNALELDDSALYLCASSLMASGNYEQYFGPGTRLTVT.

CDR3 sequence reads: CASSWSAASYNEKLFF. The CDR3 DNA is TGTGCCAGTAGTTGGTCGGCGGCAAGTTATAATGAAAAACTGTTTTTT. The chain uses TRBV19 and TRBJ1-4; D is unclear. The V end lost 5 bases, the J end lost 4 bases, and 17 bases lay between the germline ends. Per the germline V gene, CDR1 is LNHDA and CDR2 is SQIVND (reference sequence). CDR3 length: 16 residues.

The count of this clone is one. V gene TRBV6-1 combines with J gene TRBJ1-1; maybe TRBD1 (5 bases). The germline CDR1 and CDR2 sequences are MNHNS and SASEGT. This CDR3 is 13 amino acids long. The V and J ends lost 4 bases and 7 bases respectively, with 13 bases between them. This CDR3 is CASSVLGANEAFF. The CDR3 nucleotides are TGTGCCAGCAGTGTGTTAGGGGCCAATGAAGCTTTCTTT.